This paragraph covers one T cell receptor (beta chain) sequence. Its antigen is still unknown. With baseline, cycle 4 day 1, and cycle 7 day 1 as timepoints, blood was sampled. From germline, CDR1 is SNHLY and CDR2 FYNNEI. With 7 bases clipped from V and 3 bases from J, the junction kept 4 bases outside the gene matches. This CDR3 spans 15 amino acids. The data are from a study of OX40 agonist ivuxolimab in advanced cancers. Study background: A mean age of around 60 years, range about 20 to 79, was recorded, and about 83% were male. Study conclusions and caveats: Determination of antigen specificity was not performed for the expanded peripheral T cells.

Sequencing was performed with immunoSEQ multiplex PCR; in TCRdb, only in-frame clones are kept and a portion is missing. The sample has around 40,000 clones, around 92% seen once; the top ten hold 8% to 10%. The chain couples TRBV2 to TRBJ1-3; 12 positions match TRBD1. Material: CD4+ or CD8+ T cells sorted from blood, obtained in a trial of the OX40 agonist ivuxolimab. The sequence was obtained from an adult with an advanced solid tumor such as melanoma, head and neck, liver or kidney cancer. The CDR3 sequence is CASTWDRGLGNTIYF. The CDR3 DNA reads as TGTGCCAGCACTTGGGACAGGGGGCTTGGAAACACCATATATTTT.